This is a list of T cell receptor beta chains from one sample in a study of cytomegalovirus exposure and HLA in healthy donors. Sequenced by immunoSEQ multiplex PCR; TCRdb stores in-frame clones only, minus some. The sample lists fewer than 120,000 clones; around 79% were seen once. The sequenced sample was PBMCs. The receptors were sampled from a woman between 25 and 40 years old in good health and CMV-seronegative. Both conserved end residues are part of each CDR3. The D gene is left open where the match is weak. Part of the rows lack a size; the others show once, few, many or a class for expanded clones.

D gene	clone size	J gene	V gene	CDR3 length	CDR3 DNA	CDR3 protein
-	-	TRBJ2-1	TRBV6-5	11	TGTGCCAGCAGATACTCCTATGAGCAGTTCTTC	CASRYSYEQFF
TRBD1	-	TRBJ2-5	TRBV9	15	TGTGCCAGCAGCGGAACGACAGGGATAGGGGAGACCCAGTACTTC	CASSGTTGIGETQYF
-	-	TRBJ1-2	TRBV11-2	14	TGTGCCAGCAGCCGGGTGCCGGTGAACTATGGCTACACCTTC	CASSRVPVNYGYTF
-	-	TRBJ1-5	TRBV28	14	TGTGCCAGCAGTTTATTGCAGGGCAGTCAGCCCCAGCATTTT	CASSLLQGSQPQHF
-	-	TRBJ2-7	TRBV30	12	TGTGCCTGGAGTGTAGGGGTGGGCGAGCAGTACTTC	CAWSVGVGEQYF
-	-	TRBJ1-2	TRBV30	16	TGTGCCTGGAGTGCCGAAACAGTCCGGGGTCTTGCTGGCTACACCTTC	CAWSAETVRGLAGYTF
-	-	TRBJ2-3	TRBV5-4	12	TGTGCCAGCAGCCTTATCACAGATACGCAGTATTTT	CASSLITDTQYF
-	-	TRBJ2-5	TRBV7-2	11	TGTGCCAGCAGCTCACAAGAGACCCAGTACTTC	CASSSQETQYF
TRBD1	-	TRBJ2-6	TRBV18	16	TGTGCCAGCTCACCCTCGGACAGGGCTGGGGCCAACGTCCTGACTTTC	CASSPSDRAGANVLTF
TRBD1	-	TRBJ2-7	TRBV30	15	TGTGCCTGGAGTGGCGGGACAGGGGGTCCTAACGAGCAGTACTTC	CAWSGGTGGPNEQYF
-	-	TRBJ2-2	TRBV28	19	TGTGCCAGCAGTTTGTGGTCAGGGAATCCCACTTTGAACACCGGGGAGCTGTTTTTT	CASSLWSGNPTLNTGELFF
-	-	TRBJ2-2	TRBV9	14	TGTGCCAGCAGTACATCAGGGGTGGCCGGGGAGCTGTTTTTT	CASSTSGVAGELFF
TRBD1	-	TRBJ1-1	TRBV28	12	TGTGCCAGCTCGGACAGGGCCACTGAAGCTTTCTTT	CASSDRATEAFF
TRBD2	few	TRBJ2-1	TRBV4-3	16	TGCGCCAGCAGCCAGGCGACTAGCGGGGGATACAATGAGCAGTTCTTC	CASSQATSGGYNEQFF
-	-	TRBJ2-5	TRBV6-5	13	TGTGCCAGCAGTTACCCAGGGTTGGAGACCCAGTACTTC	CASSYPGLETQYF
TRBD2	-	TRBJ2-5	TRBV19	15	TGTGCCAGTAGTCTCGGCGGGGGGTCTCAAGAGACCCAGTACTTC	CASSLGGGSQETQYF
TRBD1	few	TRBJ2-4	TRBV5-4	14	TGTGCCAGCAGCTCGGGACAGGGGGGACACATTCAGTACTTC	CASSSGQGGHIQYF
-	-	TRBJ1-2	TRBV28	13	TGTGCCAGCAGTTTCCGGGGAAGCGGAGGCTACACCTTC	CASSFRGSGGYTF
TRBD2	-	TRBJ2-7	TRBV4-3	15	TGCGCCAGCAGCCAAGACCGGACTAGCTCCTACGAGCAGTACTTC	CASSQDRTSSYEQYF
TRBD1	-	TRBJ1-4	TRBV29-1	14	TGCAGCGCGAGACAGGGGGCAACTAATGAAAAACTGTTTTTT	CSARQGATNEKLFF
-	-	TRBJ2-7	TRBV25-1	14	TGTGCCAGCAGTACGACTGCCCCCTCCTACGAGCAGTACTTC	CASSTTAPSYEQYF
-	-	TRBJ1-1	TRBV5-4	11	TGTGCCAGCAGCACACAGGGCGCGGCTTTCTTT	CASSTQGAAFF
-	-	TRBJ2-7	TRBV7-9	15	TGTGCCAGCAGCTTACGTCGGGGTTCCTCCTACGAGCAGTACTTC	CASSLRRGSSYEQYF
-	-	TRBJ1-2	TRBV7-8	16	TGTGCCAGCAGCGACCTCACAGGAGACTTGGGCTATGGCTACACCTTC	CASSDLTGDLGYGYTF
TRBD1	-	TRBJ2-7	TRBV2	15	TGTGCCAGCAGTTACCCTGACAGGGTTTGGAGCGAGCAGTACTTC	CASSYPDRVWSEQYF
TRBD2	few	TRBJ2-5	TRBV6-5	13	TGTGCCAGCAGACCGGGACTAGGGGAGACCCAGTACTTC	CASRPGLGETQYF